Listed below are T cell receptor beta chains from one sample, sequenced in a study of blood T cell repertoires in COVID-19. The assay was immunoSEQ multiplex PCR, and TCRdb's table has in-frame clones only and misses some. The sample includes around 150,000 clones, approximately 80% of them seen just once. The specimen was peripheral blood. The source of these receptors is an elderly woman with acute or convalescent COVID-19. CDR3s include the opening cysteine and the closing phenylalanine or tryptophan. Expanded clones are given a class, and other clones once, few, many or no size at all.

NA,TRBJ1-3,TRBV18,CASSPDRAGNTIYF
NA,TRBJ1-2,TRBV2,CASSVGGGHGSYGYTF
once,TRBJ1-1,TRBV18,CASSRDRDNTEAFF
NA,TRBJ1-1,TRBV7-9,CASGQGMNTEAFF
NA,TRBJ2-1,TRBV4-2,CASSQDANEQFF
NA,TRBJ1-2,TRBV5-1,CASSSQGIGYTF
few,TRBJ2-2,TRBV6-1,CASSERQGLAGELFF
NA,TRBJ1-2,TRBV9,CASSEGDRGENYGYTF
NA,TRBJ2-3,TRBV12-3/TRBV12-4,CASSFSGQQYF
NA,TRBJ2-7,TRBV19,CASSAQMREIKYEQYF
NA,TRBJ2-1,TRBV10-1,CASSESGRSGVYNEQFF
NA,TRBJ2-7,TRBV4-2,CASSPTPGLVIHEQYF
NA,TRBJ1-5,TRBV28,CASRTGTVGQPQHF
NA,TRBJ1-5,TRBV12-3/TRBV12-4,CASSLVEQSPQHF
few,TRBJ2-5,TRBV4-2,CASSYSGTGARETQYF
NA,TRBJ1-2,TRBV7-2,CASSFRDTTNYGYTF
NA,TRBJ1-6,TRBV6-1,CASSETGHFNSPLHF
NA,TRBJ1-5,TRBV3-1/TRBV3-2,CASSQGHQGIRQPQHF
once,TRBJ1-2,TRBV18,CASSTDTAKYGYTF
NA,TRBJ2-7,TRBV28,CASSSSLAGGLYEQYF
NA,TRBJ1-1,TRBV19,CASSKDLGGTMNTEAFF
NA,TRBJ2-3,TRBV5-4,CASSLGAGTDTQYF
NA,TRBJ1-4,TRBV30,CAWSVQLSEKLFF
few,TRBJ1-2,TRBV30,CAWSHVQGDYGYTF
NA,TRBJ1-4,TRBV7-8,CASSRRQTTNEKLFF
NA,TRBJ2-7,TRBV5-1,CASSLRAGGPYEQYF
NA,TRBJ2-3,TRBV28,CASSFGGTSTDTQYF
NA,TRBJ2-1,TRBV7-2,CASSASHGEQFF
few,TRBJ2-5,TRBV4-1,CASSRAGTSGQETQYF
NA,TRBJ1-2,TRBV18,CASSPLDIYGYTF
NA,TRBJ1-6,TRBV18,CASSLRVGGDNSPLHF
few,TRBJ2-1,TRBV10-3,CAVGLAANEQFF
NA,TRBJ1-4,TRBV19,CASNRGRDSTLKTNEKLFF
NA,TRBJ1-6,TRBV6-5,CASRTEFPNSPLHF
once,TRBJ1-2,TRBV4-1,CASSHTGTGGFYGYTF
NA,TRBJ2-3,TRBV28,CASSPPSGSADTQYF
NA,TRBJ2-5,TRBV28,CASSLWDSQETQYF
once,TRBJ2-7,TRBV7-9,CASSSEGGTGHMVYEQYF
NA,TRBJ1-1,TRBV11-2,CASSFSPTGTEAFF
NA,TRBJ2-5,TRBV9,CASSVDAGRETQYF
NA,TRBJ1-5,TRBV4-1,CASSPRPGTGFGEPQHF
NA,TRBJ2-1,TRBV5-8,CASSLWGLAGGSSYNEQFF
NA,TRBJ2-7,TRBV2,CASSEMASGAYEQYF
NA,TRBJ1-1,TRBV2,CASNRDRGRGEAFF
NA,TRBJ2-3,TRBV7-2,CASSPQNPGGRTDTQYF
NA,TRBJ1-1,TRBV5-1,CASSLYTMNTEAFF
NA,TRBJ1-2,TRBV10-3,CAISDQAYVGYTF
NA,TRBJ2-7,TRBV3-1/TRBV3-2,CASSPTSGISYEQYF
NA,TRBJ1-2,TRBV12-3/TRBV12-4,CASSLDPGGYTF
NA,TRBJ2-1,TRBV6-1,CASSEQGGYNEQFF
few,TRBJ2-3,TRBV29-1,CSAGTGGHPGTQYF
NA,TRBJ2-1,TRBV5-1,CASSSILAGDSYGQFF